This record concerns one T cell receptor (beta chain) sequence. CDR3 size: 15 residues. V dropped 2 bases and J dropped 2 bases, with 13 bases sitting between them. In germline, CDR1 is LGHNA, CDR2 YSLEER. Researchers amplified the TCR beta CDR3 regions from RNA transcripts. HTBI primers were used for first-round RT-PCR of the TCR CDR3. TCRdb reprocessed the multiplex PCR reads via MiXCR and lists one record per CDR3 protein. This sample has roughly 700,000 distinct CDR3 sequences, with approximately 40% found just once. The entry originates in a study of T cells in Graves' hyperthyroidism and ophthalmopathy.

The J gene is TRBJ2-7, the V gene TRBV4-3, with D tentatively TRBD1 or TRBD2 (5 bases each). The receptor was derived from a woman in her thirties or forties with Graves' hyperthyroidism. The specimen was blood. The CDR3 DNA reads TGCGCCAGCAGCCAAAGGTGGGACGGGGCCTACGAGCAGTACTTC. This translates into CASSQRWDGAYEQYF.